This TCR beta chain was sequenced in a study of early T cells in non-severe SARS-CoV-2 infection. Study-level points and caveats: Reliance on VDJdb matching favored anti-spike CD8 responses; private and CD4 specificities were missed.

Only a few counts were recorded for this clonotype. Its antigen is undetermined. This CDR3 is built from 14 residues. CDR1 is LNHDA, CDR2 SQIVND, per germline (reference sequence). V was cut by 3 bases and J by 2 bases, with 10 bases left in between. Molecules of cDNA were individually given unique molecular identifiers that were attached to them. From the 5' RACE reads, TCRdb called clonotypes with MiXCR, one entry per CDR3 protein. This repertoire shows under 65,000 distinct CDR3 sequences, approximately 13% found once; its top ten account for 9.3%. This clonotype was obtained from an adult who was a healthcare worker with PCR-confirmed SARS-CoV-2 infection or an uninfected control (not recorded which). The specimen was whole blood, collected at baseline. The chain recombines TRBV19 with TRBJ2-5; D call uncertain. The chain's CDR3 is CASSIVILQETQYF. CDR3 bases: TGTGCCAGTAGTATCGTGATTTTGCAAGAGACCCAGTACTTC.